The clone carrying this TCR beta chain appeared a few times. What it recognizes is unknown. This record comes from a study of T cell responses to AZD1222 COVID-19 vaccine. Turning to the study itself: It was second doses at about 4 or about 12 weeks that were pooled.

The assay was immunoSEQ multiplex PCR, and TCRdb's table has in-frame clones only and misses some. This table has 100,000 to 150,000 clones, just over 85% appearing once. The CDR3 consists of 15 residues. Germline values: CDR1 SEHNR, CDR2 FQNEAQ (reference sequence). V was cut by 7 bases and J by 3 bases, with 16 bases left in between. Regarding the study as a whole: Only 6 or 7 people who got AZD1222 tested seropositive at baseline. Donors were mostly white British, more females; clonal diversity possibly underestimated.

The clonotype comes from an adult in good health. The material was peripheral blood, obtained on day 0 of AZD1222 vaccination. The chain employs TRBV7-9 and TRBJ1-3; D is perhaps TRBD1 (6 bases). CDR3: CASTPPTGYGNTIYF. CDR3 sequence (DNA): TGTGCCAGCACCCCCCCGACAGGTTATGGAAACACCATATATTTT.